The text below deals with one TCR beta chain. The sample holds many counts of this clonotype. What antigen it recognizes has not been identified. No base qualities exist here, and no much larger clone lies one base off it. This sample stems from a study of identical twins (dated by TCRdb to between 2015 and 2016). At the level of the whole study: To test whether fetal clonotypes persist, the study used deep sequencing on TCR alpha and beta repertoires from monozygotic twins, unrelated adults of various ages, and cord blood. Replicate twin experiments were performed at different times using different library preparation protocols to rule out contamination.

Every donor in the study was a healthy Caucasian. The researchers also sequenced three unrelated adults who were not twins: a male aged 18 to 30, a male aged 50 to 60, and a female aged 50 to 60. Using Miltenyi CD45RO+ enrichment and human naive T-cell isolation kits, memory (CD45RO+) and naive T cells were isolated from PBMC. What the work shows at the level of the full study, not this receptor alone: Fewer insertions were carried by abundant cord blood beta clonotypes, a similar but weaker trend appeared in young adult naive repertoires, and no such trend appeared in memory repertoires. Conclusions relied on cross-sectional statistical analysis, since the same donors could not be followed over many years. In monozygotic twins, recombination models systematically underestimated out-of-frame TCR alpha sharing, but the models matched the sharing seen between unrelated individuals. Excess twin sharing in beta out-of-frame sequences was weaker because fewer shared sequences lowered the signal-to-noise ratio. Out-of-frame TCR alpha sequences shared between twins showed an excess of low generation-probability sequences compared with coincidental sharing between unrelated individuals. Invariant T cells such as MAIT and iNKT could partly confound zero-insertion analyses, although diverse VJ usage argued against such confounding for most clonotypes.

CDR1 and CDR2 (SQVTM, ANQGSEA) derive from the germline V gene. Measured from the cysteine to the phenylalanine, the CDR3 is 15 residues long. Kept here is only the CDR3 DNA, which spans 45 bases and is read in frame from base 1. V lost 1 base and J lost 5 bases, and the count of bases not matched to a germline gene is 10. The library was made by 5' RACE. TCRdb shows the sequencer as Illumina HiSeq 2000. Template switching added a universal primer binding site, and the final cDNA carried a unique molecular identifier that allowed TCR cDNA molecules to be counted accurately. Specific primers in the conserved constant-segment region were used to synthesize first-strand cDNA for TCR alpha and beta chains. To control for contamination, every cDNA library was double barcoded, receiving both a SMART-Mk sample barcode and Illumina barcodes. TruSeq adapter sequences, together with Illumina sample barcodes, were added in two successive PCR steps. The TCR alpha and beta cDNA libraries were sequenced on the Illumina HiSeq platform using custom primers. The study's own analysis went as follows. Unique molecular identifiers were extracted from raw reads with MiGEC, and CDR3 positions were determined with MiXCR. Recombination models were inferred per individual with the repgenHMM and IGoR tools using an EM algorithm. The tcR package in R was used for shared clonotype analysis, with sharing normalized by the product of cloneset sizes. To study raw recombination free of thymic and clonal selection effects, out-of-frame nonproductive sequences were analyzed. Starting from the raw public reads, TCRdb applied fastp trimming at Q25, assembled clones with MiXCR and retained in-frame beta chains. Each CDR3 protein gets just one entry, which takes the most common genes and DNA from the rows behind it. The V and J calls and clone size come from TCRdb's table, not from the authors' own analysis. The sample table contains about 450,000 distinct CDR3 sequences; only one count was recorded for about 18% of them. Of the sample, approximately 12% falls within the top ten clones.

The rearranged segments are TRBV29-1 and TRBJ2-5, with TRBD1 matching 7 junction bases. This clonotype originated in a man aged 50 to 59 in good health. Input material: naive T cells sorted from blood. In light of the paper, this sample's cell subset or site label describes: cells isolated with a human naive T-cell isolation kit. The nucleotide sequence is TGCAGCGTTGAAGCGCCCAGGGGGAGAGGGGAGACCCAGTACTTC. Its protein is CSVEAPRGRGETQYF.